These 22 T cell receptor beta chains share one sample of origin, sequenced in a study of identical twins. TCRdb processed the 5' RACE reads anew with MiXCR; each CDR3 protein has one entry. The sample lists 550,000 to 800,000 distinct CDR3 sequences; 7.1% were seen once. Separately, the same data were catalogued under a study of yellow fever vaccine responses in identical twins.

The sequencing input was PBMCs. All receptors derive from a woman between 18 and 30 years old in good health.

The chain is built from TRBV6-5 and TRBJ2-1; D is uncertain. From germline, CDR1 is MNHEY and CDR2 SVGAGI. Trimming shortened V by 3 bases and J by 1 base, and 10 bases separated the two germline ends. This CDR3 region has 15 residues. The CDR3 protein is CASSYLTPSYNEQFF. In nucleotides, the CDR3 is TGTGCCAGCAGTTATCTGACTCCTTCCTACAATGAGCAGTTCTTC.

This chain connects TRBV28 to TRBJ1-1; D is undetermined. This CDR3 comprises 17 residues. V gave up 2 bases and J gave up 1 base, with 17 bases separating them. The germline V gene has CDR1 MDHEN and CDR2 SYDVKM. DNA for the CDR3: TGTGCCAGCAGTTTAGTGCACCGCATGAGGCAGAACACTGAAGCTTTCTTT. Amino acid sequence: CASSLVHRMRQNTEAFF. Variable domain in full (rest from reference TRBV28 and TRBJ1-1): DVKVTQSSRYLVKRTGEKVFLECVQDMDHENMFWYRQDPGLGLRLIYFSYDVKMKEKGDIPEGYSVSREKKERFSLILESASTNQTSMYLCASSLVHRMRQNTEAFFGQGTRLTVV.

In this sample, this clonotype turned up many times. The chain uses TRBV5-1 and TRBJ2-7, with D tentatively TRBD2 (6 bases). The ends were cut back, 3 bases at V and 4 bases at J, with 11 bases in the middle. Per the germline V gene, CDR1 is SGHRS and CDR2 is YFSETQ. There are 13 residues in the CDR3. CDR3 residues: CASSSGTLYEQYF. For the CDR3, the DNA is TGCGCCAGCAGCTCCGGGACTCTATACGAGCAGTACTTC. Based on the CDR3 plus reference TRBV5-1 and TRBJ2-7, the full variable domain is KAGVTQTPRYLIKTRGQQVTLSCSPISGHRSVSWYQQTPGQGLQFLFEYFSETQRNKGNFPGRFSGRQFSNSRSEMNVSTLELGDSALYLCASSSGTLYEQYFGPGTRLTVT.

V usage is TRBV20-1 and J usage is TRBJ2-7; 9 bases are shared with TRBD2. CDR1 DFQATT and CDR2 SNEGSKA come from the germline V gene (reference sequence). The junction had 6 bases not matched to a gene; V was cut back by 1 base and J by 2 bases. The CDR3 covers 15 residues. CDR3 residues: CSARVPSGEPYEQYF. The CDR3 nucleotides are TGCAGTGCTAGAGTCCCTAGCGGGGAACCCTACGAGCAGTACTTC.

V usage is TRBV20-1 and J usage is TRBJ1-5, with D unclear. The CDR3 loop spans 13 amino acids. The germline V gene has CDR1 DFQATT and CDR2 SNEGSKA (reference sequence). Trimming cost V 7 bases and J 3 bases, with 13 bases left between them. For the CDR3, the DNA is TGCAGTGTTAGCGGCACCTCCAATCAGCCCCAGCATTTT. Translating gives CSVSGTSNQPQHF.

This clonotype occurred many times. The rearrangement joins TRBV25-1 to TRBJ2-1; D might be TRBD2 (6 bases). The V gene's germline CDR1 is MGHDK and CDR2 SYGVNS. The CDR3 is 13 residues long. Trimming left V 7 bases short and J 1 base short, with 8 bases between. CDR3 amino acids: CASNGGSYNEQFF. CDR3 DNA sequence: TGTGCCAGCAATGGAGGGTCCTACAATGAGCAGTTCTTC.

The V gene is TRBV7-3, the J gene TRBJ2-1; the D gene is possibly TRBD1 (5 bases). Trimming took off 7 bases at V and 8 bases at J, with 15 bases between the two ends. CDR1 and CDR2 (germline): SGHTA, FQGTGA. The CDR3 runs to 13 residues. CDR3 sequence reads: CASTLGPGHEQFF. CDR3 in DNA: TGTGCCAGCACCCTGGGGCCGGGCCATGAGCAGTTCTTC.

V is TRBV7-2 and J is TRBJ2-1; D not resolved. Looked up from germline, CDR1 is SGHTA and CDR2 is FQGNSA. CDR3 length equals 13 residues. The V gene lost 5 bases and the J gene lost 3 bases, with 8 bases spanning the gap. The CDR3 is CASSGQFYNEQFF. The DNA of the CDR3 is TGTGCCAGCAGCGGGCAGTTCTACAATGAGCAGTTCTTC.

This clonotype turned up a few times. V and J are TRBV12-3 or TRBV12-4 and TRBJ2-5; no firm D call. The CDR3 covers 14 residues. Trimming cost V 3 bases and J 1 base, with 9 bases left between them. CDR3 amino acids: CASSFEASQETQYF. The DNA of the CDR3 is TGTGCCAGCAGTTTCGAGGCGTCCCAAGAGACCCAGTACTTC.

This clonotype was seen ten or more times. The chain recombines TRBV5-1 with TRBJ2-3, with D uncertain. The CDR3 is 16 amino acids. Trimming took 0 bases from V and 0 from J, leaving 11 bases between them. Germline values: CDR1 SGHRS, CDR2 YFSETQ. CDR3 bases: TGCGCCAGCAGCTTGGTGATGGAGCTTAGCACAGATACGCAGTATTTT. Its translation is CASSLVMELSTDTQYF.

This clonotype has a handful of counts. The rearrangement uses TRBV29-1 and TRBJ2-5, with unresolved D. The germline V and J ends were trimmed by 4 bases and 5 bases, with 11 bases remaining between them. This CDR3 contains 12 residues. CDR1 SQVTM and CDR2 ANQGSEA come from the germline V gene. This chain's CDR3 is CSVGGFGETQYF. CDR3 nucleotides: TGCAGCGTTGGAGGATTTGGGGAGACCCAGTACTTC.

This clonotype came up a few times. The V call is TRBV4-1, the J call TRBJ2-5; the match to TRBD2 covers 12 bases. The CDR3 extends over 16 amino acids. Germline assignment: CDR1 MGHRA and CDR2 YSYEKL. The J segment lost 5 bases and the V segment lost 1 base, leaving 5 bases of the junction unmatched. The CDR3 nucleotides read TGCGCCAGCAGCCAAGGACTAGCGGGAGAAGGGGAGACCCAGTACTTC. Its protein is CASSQGLAGEGETQYF.

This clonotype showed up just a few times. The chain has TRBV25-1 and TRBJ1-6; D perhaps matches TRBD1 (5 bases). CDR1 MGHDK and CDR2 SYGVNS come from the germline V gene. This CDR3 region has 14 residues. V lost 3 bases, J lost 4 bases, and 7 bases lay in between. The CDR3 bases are TGTGCCAGCAGTGATGCAGGGTATAATTCACCCCTCCACTTT. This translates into CASSDAGYNSPLHF.

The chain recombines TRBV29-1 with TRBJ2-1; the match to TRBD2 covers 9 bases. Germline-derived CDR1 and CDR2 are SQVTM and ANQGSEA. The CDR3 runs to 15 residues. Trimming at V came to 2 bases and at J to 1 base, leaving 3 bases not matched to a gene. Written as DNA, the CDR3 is TGCAGCGTTGAATCGACTAGCGGTTCCTACAATGAGCAGTTCTTC. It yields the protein CSVESTSGSYNEQFF.

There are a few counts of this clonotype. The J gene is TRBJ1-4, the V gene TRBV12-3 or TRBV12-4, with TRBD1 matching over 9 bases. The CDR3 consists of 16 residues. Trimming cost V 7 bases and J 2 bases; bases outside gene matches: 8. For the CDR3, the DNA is TGTGCCAGCACCGACACTGACAGGGGGACTAATGAAAAACTGTTTTTT. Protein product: CASTDTDRGTNEKLFF.

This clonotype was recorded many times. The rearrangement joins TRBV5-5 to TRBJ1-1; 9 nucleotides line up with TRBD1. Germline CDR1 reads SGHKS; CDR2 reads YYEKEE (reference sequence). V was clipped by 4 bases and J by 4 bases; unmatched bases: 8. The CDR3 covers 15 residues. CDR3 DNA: TGTGCCAGCAGCCACCGTGGGACAGGGACCACTGAAGCTTTCTTT. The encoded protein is CASSHRGTGTTEAFF.

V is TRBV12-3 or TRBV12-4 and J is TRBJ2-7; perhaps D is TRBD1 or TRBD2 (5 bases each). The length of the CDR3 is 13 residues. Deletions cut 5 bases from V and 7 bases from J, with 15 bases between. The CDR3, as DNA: TGTGCCAGCAGTGTAGACAGTCGGAGGGAGCAGTACGTC. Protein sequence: CASSVDSRREQYV.

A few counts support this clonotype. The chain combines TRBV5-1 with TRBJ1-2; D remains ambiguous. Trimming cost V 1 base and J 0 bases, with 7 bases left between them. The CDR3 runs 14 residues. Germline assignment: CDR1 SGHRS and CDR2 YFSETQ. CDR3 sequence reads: CASSLNPTNYGYTF. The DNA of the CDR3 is TGCGCCAGCAGCTTGAACCCCACTAACTATGGCTACACCTTC.

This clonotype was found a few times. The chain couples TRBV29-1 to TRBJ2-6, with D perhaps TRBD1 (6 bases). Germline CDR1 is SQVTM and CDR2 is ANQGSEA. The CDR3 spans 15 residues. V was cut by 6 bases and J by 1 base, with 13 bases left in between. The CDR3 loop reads CSVGTTTSGANVLTF. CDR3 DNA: TGCAGCGTCGGGACAACCACATCTGGGGCCAACGTCCTGACTTTC.

CDR3 protein: CASSLGYSGTSGRADTQYF. DNA for the CDR3: TGCGCCAGCAGCTTGGGCTACTCCGGGACTAGCGGGAGAGCAGATACGCAGTATTTT. The V and J genes are TRBV5-1 and TRBJ2-3; the match to TRBD2 covers 14 bases. This CDR3 spans 19 amino acids. Germline V lookup: CDR1 SGHRS, CDR2 YFSETQ. V lost 0 bases and J lost 4; bases outside the gene matches: 10. The variable domain in full, with the rest retrieved from reference TRBV5-1 and TRBJ2-3, is KAGVTQTPRYLIKTRGQQVTLSCSPISGHRSVSWYQQTPGQGLQFLFEYFSETQRNKGNFPGRFSGRQFSNSRSEMNVSTLELGDSALYLCASSLGYSGTSGRADTQYFGPGTRLTVL.

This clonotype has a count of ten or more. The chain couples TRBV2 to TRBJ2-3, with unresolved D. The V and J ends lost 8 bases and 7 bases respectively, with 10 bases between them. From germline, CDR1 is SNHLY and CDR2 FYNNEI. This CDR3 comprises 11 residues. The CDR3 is CASSRTHTQYF. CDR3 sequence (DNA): TGTGCCAGCTCTCGGACCCATACGCAGTATTTT.

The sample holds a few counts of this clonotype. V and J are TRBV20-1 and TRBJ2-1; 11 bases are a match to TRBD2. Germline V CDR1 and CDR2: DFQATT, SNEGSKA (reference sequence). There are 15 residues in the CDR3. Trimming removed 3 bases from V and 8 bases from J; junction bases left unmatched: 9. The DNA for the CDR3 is TGCAGTGCTAGGGGGGTTAGCGGGAGGGCCGATGAGCAGTTCTTC. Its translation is CSARGVSGRADEQFF.